A selection of T cell receptor beta chains follows, all from one sample in a study of a mutant IDH1 vaccine in newly diagnosed glioma. These receptors have no identified antigens. TCRdb keeps only in-frame clones here, not all; method: immunoSEQ multiplex PCR. The sample holds about 21,000 clones, under 90% seen once. The sample here was PBMCs, taken from a glioma patient whose treatment included an IDH1 peptide vaccine. The receptors originated from a woman between 40 and 55 years old with glioma. CDR3s include the opening cysteine and the closing phenylalanine or tryptophan. D genes are given only for firm matches. Clone size is not always given. Where it is, it says once, few, many or a class for expanded clones.

j_call	clone_size	v_call	d_call	cdr3_nt	cdr3_aa
TRBJ1-1	NA	TRBV18	TRBD1	TGTGCCAGCTCAGGACAGGGTGGAAACACTGAAGCTTTCTTT	CASSGQGGNTEAFF
TRBJ1-1	NA	TRBV6-1	NA	TGTGCCAGCAACATCCAGCTGAACACTGAAGCTTTCTTT	CASNIQLNTEAFF
TRBJ1-1	once	TRBV5-1	TRBD1	TGCGCCAGCAGCTTTTATAACAGGGGTAATGAAGCTTTCTTT	CASSFYNRGNEAFF
TRBJ1-1	NA	TRBV6-5	NA	TGTGCCAGCAGCCAGGGGAACACTGAAGCTTTCTTT	CASSQGNTEAFF
TRBJ2-3	NA	TRBV4-1	NA	TGCGCCAGCAGCCAAAGTCTATGGGCGTGGGGCCACACAGATACGCAGTATTTT	CASSQSLWAWGHTDTQYF
TRBJ1-4	NA	TRBV19	TRBD1	TGTGCCAGTAGTATCGGGACAGGGCCTGAAAAACTGTTTTTT	CASSIGTGPEKLFF
TRBJ2-6	NA	TRBV19	NA	TGTGCCAGTAGTATGGGAGGGGCCAACGTCCTGACTTTC	CASSMGGANVLTF
TRBJ2-3	NA	TRBV2	TRBD2	TGTGCCAGCAGCGCTAGCGGGGGGGCCACAGATACGCAGTATTTT	CASSASGGATDTQYF
TRBJ2-5	NA	TRBV18	NA	TGTGCCAGCTTCACTTCCCGGCAAGAGACCCAGTACTTC	CASFTSRQETQYF
TRBJ1-4	NA	TRBV2	NA	TGTGCCAGCAGCCGACTCCGGTTTAATGAAAAACTGTTTTTT	CASSRLRFNEKLFF
TRBJ2-7	NA	TRBV29-1	NA	TGCAGCGTTGTCAACTACGAGCAGTACTTC	CSVVNYEQYF
TRBJ1-1	few	TRBV5-4	NA	TGTGCCAGCAGTGAGCAGGACACTGAAGCTTTCTTT	CASSEQDTEAFF
TRBJ2-5	NA	TRBV2	TRBD2	TGTGCCAGCAGTGAAGTAGCGGGGGGGCGAGAGACCCAGTACTTC	CASSEVAGGRETQYF
TRBJ1-2	NA	TRBV2	NA	TGTGCCAGCAGTCCACAAAACAACTATGGCTACACCTTC	CASSPQNNYGYTF
TRBJ1-1	NA	TRBV6-5	NA	TGTGCCAGCACTCTGGTCGGGGGACCGGGCACTGAAGCTTTCTTT	CASTLVGGPGTEAFF
TRBJ1-1	NA	TRBV4-3	NA	TGCGCCAGCAGCCAAGGAATTTCCGCGAACACTGAAGCTTTCTTT	CASSQGISANTEAFF
TRBJ2-3	NA	TRBV5-4	NA	TGTGCCAGCAGCTTGGGCCCCAGGGATACGCAGTATTTT	CASSLGPRDTQYF
TRBJ1-4	NA	TRBV2	NA	TGTGCCAGCAGTGAAGTATGGAATGAAAAACTGTTTTTT	CASSEVWNEKLFF
TRBJ1-2	NA	TRBV20-1	NA	TGCAGTGCTAGCCGCGCGGGCGGCTACACCTTC	CSASRAGGYTF
TRBJ2-5	NA	TRBV7-9	NA	TGTGCCAGCAGCTCTAGTGGGGGCGAGGAGACCCAGTACTTC	CASSSSGGEETQYF
TRBJ2-5	once	TRBV29-1	NA	TGCAGCGTTGGACCCACTGGGGGGGAGACCCAGTACTTC	CSVGPTGGETQYF
TRBJ1-2	NA	TRBV7-2	NA	TGTGCCAGCAGCTTAGGTCGTCGGGGAACGGAGGGCTACACCTTC	CASSLGRRGTEGYTF
TRBJ1-1	NA	TRBV6-1	NA	TGTGCCAGCGGTGAAGAATACAGGGCCGGCACTGAAGCTTTCTTT	CASGEEYRAGTEAFF
TRBJ1-2	NA	TRBV5-1	NA	TGCGCCAGCAGCTTGGACAGATCGGGATACTATGGCTACACCTTC	CASSLDRSGYYGYTF